A single sample is the source of the 11 T cell receptor beta chains below, sequenced in a study of T cell responses to AZD1222 COVID-19 vaccine. Clones were read by immunoSEQ multiplex PCR, and TCRdb kept only the in-frame ones, dropping some. Here the sample spans more than 90,000 clones, approximately 89% being singletons. The starting material was peripheral blood, obtained 28 days after the second AZD1222 dose. The receptors were sampled from an adult who received the AZD1222 COVID-19 vaccine.

The V and J genes are TRBV4-1 and TRBJ1-2, with a possible D match to TRBD1 (5 bases). CDR3 length: 16 residues. Trimming cost V 1 base and J 4 bases, with 16 bases left between them. Per germline, CDR1 MGHRA and CDR2 YSYEKL. The CDR3 protein is CASSQARNQGTYGYTF. In DNA form, the CDR3 reads TGCGCCAGCAGCCAAGCCCGAAACCAGGGAACCTATGGCTACACCTTC.

This clone was observed a handful of times. J is TRBJ2-7 and V is TRBV19; either TRBD1 or TRBD2 may fit D (6 bases each). CDR3 length: 13 residues. V was clipped by 7 bases and J by 5 bases, with 15 bases between them. CDR1 LNHDA and CDR2 SQIVND come from the germline V gene (reference sequence). The CDR3, as DNA: TGTGCCAGTACCAGGACTACAGGGAACGAGCAGTACTTC. The encoded protein is CASTRTTGNEQYF.

The rearrangement links TRBV7-2 to TRBJ2-3, with unresolved D. This CDR3 spans 15 amino acids. Germline V lookup: CDR1 SGHTA, CDR2 FQGNSA. Trimming removed 1 base from V and 2 bases from J, with 10 bases in between. CDR3 protein: CASSLDQLPTDTQYF. The CDR3 bases are TGTGCCAGCAGCTTAGATCAGCTTCCCACAGATACGCAGTATTTT.

This chain connects TRBV5-1 to TRBJ2-5; 11 bases line up with TRBD2. Germline values: CDR1 SGHRS, CDR2 YFSETQ. V gave up 0 bases and J gave up 4 bases; unmatched junction bases: 2. This CDR3 has 15 residues. This chain's CDR3 is CASSLVLAGGETQYF. The CDR3 DNA is TGCGCCAGCAGCTTGGTTCTAGCGGGAGGAGAGACCCAGTACTTC.

The rearrangement links TRBV18 to TRBJ2-5; 7 bases align to TRBD2. The germline gives CDR1 KGHSH, CDR2 LQKENI. CDR3 length: 15 residues. Trimming removed 4 bases from V and 4 bases from J; junction bases left unmatched: 9. The CDR3: CASSREGVIGETQYF. For the CDR3, the DNA is TGTGCCAGCTCACGGGAGGGCGTTATCGGAGAGACCCAGTACTTC.

The chain combines TRBV13 with TRBJ2-3, with D hard to call. The CDR3 spans 12 residues. The V gene lost 5 bases and the J gene lost 8 bases, with 11 bases spanning the gap. Germline V CDR1 and CDR2: PRHDT, FYEKMQ (reference sequence). The CDR3 bases are TGTGCCAGCAGCCCACTGCTGGGTACGCAGTATTTT. Translation gives CASSPLLGTQYF.

In its sample, this clone was seen once. The J gene is TRBJ2-2, the V gene TRBV10-3; tentatively, D is TRBD1 or TRBD2 (6 bases each). Germline CDR1 and CDR2: ENHRY and SYGVKD. The CDR3 contains 15 residues. V dropped 2 bases and J dropped 6 bases, with 13 bases sitting between them. The DNA for the CDR3 is TGTGCCATCAGTGAGGAACAGGGAGGCGCCGGGGAGCTGTTTTTT. Its translation: CAISEEQGGAGELFF.

The chain uses TRBV5-1 and TRBJ2-3; the D call may be TRBD1 or TRBD2 (5 bases each). This CDR3 contains 17 residues. Germline CDR1 SGHRS, CDR2 YFSETQ. V lost 2 bases, J lost 6 bases, and 22 bases lay in between. The chain's CDR3 is CASSLRKFGTRGDTQYF. The DNA for the CDR3 is TGCGCCAGCAGCTTAAGGAAGTTCGGGACCCGTGGGGATACGCAGTATTTT.

The chain uses TRBV5-1 and TRBJ2-7; D uncertain. The V and J ends lost 5 bases and 0 bases respectively, with 12 bases between them. This CDR3 has 14 amino acids. Germline-derived CDR1 and CDR2 are SGHRS and YFSETQ. The CDR3 nucleotides are TGCGCCAGCAGTTTAGGAGACGGCTCCTACGAGCAGTACTTC. This encodes CASSLGDGSYEQYF.

This clone appeared a few times. The chain couples TRBV4-1 to TRBJ1-2, with a possible D match to TRBD1 (6 bases). This CDR3 region has 14 residues. V lost 2 bases and J 7 bases, leaving 14 bases between the germline ends. CDR1 is MGHRA, CDR2 YSYEKL, per germline. In DNA, the CDR3 is TGCGCCAGCAGCCAAACCAGGACAGTCTCTGGCTACACCTTC. Translation: CASSQTRTVSGYTF.

In its sample, this clone was seen once. This chain joins TRBV7-3 and TRBJ1-2; 7 nucleotides line up with TRBD1. J lost 2 bases, V lost 5 bases, and 8 bases had no gene match. This CDR3 is 15 amino acids long. From germline, CDR1 is SGHTA and CDR2 FQGTGA. CDR3 sequence reads: CASSPRGQLNYGYTF. The CDR3 bases are TGTGCCAGCAGCCCGCGGGGACAGTTAAACTATGGCTACACCTTC.